The 26 T cell receptor beta chains presented below share a single source sample, sequenced in a study of T cells after yellow fever vaccination. TCRdb reanalysed the 5' RACE reads using MiXCR and keeps one entry per CDR3 protein. The sample includes 100,000 to 150,000 distinct CDR3 sequences, nearly 7.5% of them seen just once. The sample consisted of CD4+ T cells sorted from PBMCs, taken more than 8 days after the first yellow fever vaccination. These receptors all stem from a man aged 18 to 29 who received the YFV17D yellow fever vaccine.

In its sample, this clonotype was seen many times. The genes are TRBV2 and TRBJ2-7; TRBD1 agrees at 9 bases. From germline, CDR1 is SNHLY and CDR2 FYNNEI. The CDR3 runs 14 residues. The V segment lost 5 bases and the J segment 3 bases; nucleotides outside the gene matches: 5. The CDR3: CASSPGTGLYEQYV. DNA of the CDR3: TGTGCCAGCAGTCCCGGGACAGGGCTCTACGAGCAGTACGTC.

This clonotype was counted ten times or more. V gene TRBV7-2 combines with J gene TRBJ2-7; the match to TRBD1 covers 9 bases. Germline loops: CDR1 SGHTA, CDR2 FQGNSA. J gave up 6 bases and V 5 bases, and 11 bases lay outside the gene matches. This CDR3 comprises 15 residues. The CDR3 nucleotides are TGTGCCAGCAGCCTCGAGTCCGGGACAGGGACCGAGCAGTACTTC. As protein: CASSLESGTGTEQYF.

This clonotype was detected ten times or more. The J gene is TRBJ2-1, the V gene TRBV7-9; a possible D gene is TRBD2 (5 bases). This CDR3 contains 15 residues. CDR1 and CDR2 from the germline V gene are SEHNR and FQNEAQ (reference sequence). Trimming took 10 bases from V and 3 from J, leaving 19 bases between them. The CDR3 region has the DNA TGTGCCACCAACCGAGGGTTGTCTAGCTACAATGAGCAGTTCTTC. Its translation: CATNRGLSSYNEQFF.

This clonotype was recorded many times. The V and J genes are TRBV10-3 and TRBJ1-1; D gene unclear. CDR1 is ENHRY and CDR2 is SYGVKD in the germline V gene. The CDR3 is 14 residues long. Trimming left V 5 bases short and J 4 bases short, with 14 bases between. DNA for the CDR3: TGTGCCATCAGTAACAGCCAACGTCCCACTGAAGCTTTCTTT. The encoded protein is CAISNSQRPTEAFF.

This clonotype was found many times. The rearrangement joins TRBV2 to TRBJ2-1; D might be TRBD2 (6 bases). The germline V gene encodes CDR1 SNHLY and CDR2 FYNNEI. The CDR3 extends over 12 amino acids. Trimming pared 4 bases from V and 11 bases from J, leaving 12 bases between. The CDR3 DNA follows: TGTGCCAGCAGTGCCCTCGCGGGACAGCAGTTCTTC. The encoded protein is CASSALAGQQFF.

The rearrangement links TRBV19 to TRBJ2-3, with 8 bases lining up with TRBD2. J gave up 5 bases and V 3 bases, and 4 bases lay outside the gene matches. The CDR3 is made up of 14 amino acids. Looked up from germline, CDR1 is LNHDA and CDR2 is SQIVND (reference sequence). CDR3 DNA sequence: TGTGCCAGTAGTATCGGGGGGGTGGGAGATACGCAGTATTTT. It translates to CASSIGGVGDTQYF.

In regard to this clonotype: This sequence may be a read error, since a much larger clone differs from it by one base. V and J are TRBV4-1 and TRBJ2-7; D may be TRBD1 or TRBD2 (5 bases each). Per the germline V gene, CDR1 is MGHRA and CDR2 is YSYEKL. Trimming pared 2 bases from V and 6 bases from J, leaving 17 bases between. CDR3 length: 15 amino acids. This chain's CDR3 is CASSQNSPVGAEQYF. The DNA for the CDR3 is TGCGCCAGCAGCCAAAATTCCCCCGTCGGGGCCGAGCAGTACTTC.

This clonotype occurred many times. The CDR3, as DNA: TGTGCCAGCAGCGGGGACACATCAAACACTGAAGCTTTCTTT. Translation: CASSGDTSNTEAFF. The chain has TRBV7-9 and TRBJ1-1, with D maybe TRBD1 (6 bases). The CDR3 sequence is 14 residues long. V was clipped by 5 bases and J by 2 bases, with 12 bases between them. The germline gives CDR1 SEHNR, CDR2 FQNEAQ (reference sequence).

V usage is TRBV7-6 and J usage is TRBJ1-2, with 8 bases fitting TRBD1. Trimming took 1 base from V and 5 from J; bases not matched to a gene: 15. CDR1 SGHVS and CDR2 FNYEAQ come from the germline V gene. CDR3 size: 18 residues. The CDR3 DNA reads as TGTGCCAGCAGCTTAGGAGGGGGAGGACAGGGAGAAAAGTATGGCTACACCTTC. Translation: CASSLGGGGQGEKYGYTF. Variable domain in full (rest from reference TRBV7-6 and TRBJ1-2): GAGVSQSPRYKVTKRGQDVALRCDPISGHVSLYWYRQALGQGPEFLTYFNYEAQQDKSGLPNDRFSAERPEGSISTLTIQRTEQRDSAMYRCASSLGGGGQGEKYGYTFGSGTRLTVV.

This clonotype came up a few times. J is TRBJ2-3 and V is TRBV12-3 or TRBV12-4; the D gene is possibly TRBD2 (6 bases). The length of the CDR3 is 14 residues. Trimming took 6 bases from V and 10 from J, leaving 20 bases between them. In DNA, the CDR3 is TGTGCCAGCAGGGGAGCGGAGGGATGGACGGCGCAGTATTTT. Protein product: CASRGAEGWTAQYF.

Notes on this clonotype: A much more abundant neighbour one base away suggests this may be a read error. The J gene is TRBJ2-2, the V gene TRBV18; 9 bases map to TRBD1. The length of the CDR3 is 14 residues. Germline V gives CDR1 KGHSH, CDR2 LQKENI. With V trimmed by 11 bases and J by 1 base, 5 bases remained unmatched. The CDR3 loop reads CADRQGENTGELFF. The CDR3, as DNA: TGTGCCGACAGACAGGGGGAGAACACCGGGGAGCTGTTTTTT.

This clonotype has ten or more counts. The gene calls are TRBV29-1 and TRBJ1-2; 7 positions agree with TRBD1. The germline gives CDR1 SQVTM, CDR2 ANQGSEA. This CDR3 comprises 14 residues. The V segment lost 2 bases and the J segment 3 bases; nucleotides outside the gene matches: 6. CDR3 amino acids: CSVETDRKYYGYTF. In DNA, the CDR3 is TGCAGCGTTGAAACGGACAGGAAATACTATGGCTACACCTTC.

A few counts support this clonotype. The chain uses TRBV27 and TRBJ2-1, with a weak D call TRBD2 (7 bases). Looked up from germline, CDR1 is MNHEY and CDR2 is SMNVEV (reference sequence). The CDR3 is 17 residues long. V shed 2 bases and J shed 4 bases, with 18 bases lying between them. In DNA, the CDR3 is TGTGCCAGCAGTTTAACGGAGCATAGGGGGGGATACAATGAGCAGTTCTTC. The encoded protein is CASSLTEHRGGYNEQFF.

This clonotype was recorded many times. Here the CDR3 reads CASSPPTSTSYEQYF. The DNA for the CDR3 is TGTGCCAGCAGTCCCCCGACTAGCACGTCCTACGAGCAGTACTTC. The V gene is TRBV6-2 or TRBV6-3, the J gene TRBJ2-7; TRBD2 matches at 7 bases. V gave up 5 bases and J gave up 1 base; unmatched junction bases: 8. Germline assignment: CDR1 MNHEY and CDR2 SVGEGT. This CDR3 comprises 15 residues.

In this sample, this clonotype turned up many times. J is TRBJ1-5 and V is TRBV6-5; D might be TRBD1 (6 bases). Trimming removed 2 bases from V and 6 bases from J, with 11 bases in between. The CDR3 is 14 residues long. CDR1 and CDR2 from the germline V gene are MNHEY and SVGAGI. The CDR3 nucleotides are TGTGCCAGCAGTTACGGTCAGGGGAGTCAGCCCCAGCATTTT. Protein sequence: CASSYGQGSQPQHF.

The sample holds many counts of this clonotype. This chain links TRBV20-1 with TRBJ2-1; tentative D call: TRBD2 (5 bases). Germline loops: CDR1 DFQATT, CDR2 SNEGSKA (reference sequence). V lost 3 bases to trimming and J lost 7 bases, with 13 bases between them. The CDR3 length is 13 residues. The CDR3 bases are TGCAGTGCTAGGGGAGAGAGGGTGAATGAGCAGTTCTTC. Translation gives CSARGERVNEQFF.

At least ten counts were recorded for this clonotype. The gene calls are TRBV6-2 or TRBV6-3 and TRBJ2-1, with D possibly matching TRBD2 (7 bases). This CDR3 has 16 residues. Trimming stripped 5 bases from V and 1 base from J, with 15 bases between. From germline, CDR1 is MNHEY and CDR2 SVGEGT. This chain's CDR3 is CASSTPRGGSYNEQFF. Here the CDR3 DNA reads TGTGCCAGCAGTACACCAAGGGGGGGATCCTACAATGAGCAGTTCTTC.

This clonotype occurred many times. The chain joins TRBV12-3 or TRBV12-4 to TRBJ1-5, with D perhaps TRBD1 (5 bases). V lost 5 bases and J lost 1, with 15 bases in between. CDR3 length equals 16 residues. CDR3 in DNA: TGTGCCAGCAGTCGGGACGCCACAGCCAGCAATCAGCCCCAGCATTTT. This codes for CASSRDATASNQPQHF.

This clonotype came up many times. The chain combines TRBV3-1 with TRBJ2-1; TRBD1 aligns across 8 bases. CDR3 length: 17 amino acids. Germline-derived CDR1 and CDR2 are LGHDT and YNNKEL (reference sequence). Trimming removed 2 bases from V and 2 bases from J; junction bases left unmatched: 8. The DNA of the CDR3 is TGTGCCAGCAGCCAATTTCCGGGACAGGAGCCCTACAATGAGCAGTTCTTC. Its translation is CASSQFPGQEPYNEQFF.

This clonotype was detected ten times or more. The J gene is TRBJ1-1, the V gene TRBV7-3, with 7 bases that match TRBD1. Germline lookup yields CDR1 SGHTA and CDR2 FQGTGA. Losses at the gene ends were 3 bases for V and 3 bases for J; bases not matched to a gene: 4. The CDR3 consists of 14 residues. CDR3 coding DNA: TGTGCCAGCAGCTTCAGCAGGGGGGACACTGAAGCTTTCTTT. Translation: CASSFSRGDTEAFF.

The V gene is TRBV28, the J gene TRBJ1-1; maybe TRBD1 (6 bases). The CDR3 runs 14 residues. Germline V lookup: CDR1 MDHEN, CDR2 SYDVKM. V was cut by 5 bases and J by 1 base, with 11 bases left in between. The CDR3 is CASSDRFSNTEAFF. The CDR3 nucleotides are TGTGCCAGCAGTGACAGGTTCTCGAACACTGAAGCTTTCTTT.

Of note for this clonotype: This may arise from a read error, as a much more abundant clone is one base away. V usage is TRBV6-1 and J usage is TRBJ1-2; TRBD1 aligns across 7 bases. This CDR3 is 16 amino acids long. With 7 bases clipped from V and 3 bases from J, the junction kept 14 bases outside the gene matches. Germline CDR1 and CDR2: MNHNS and SASEGT. The CDR3: CASTSGGRGGHYGYTF. CDR3 sequence (DNA): TGTGCCAGCACATCGGGAGGGAGAGGGGGCCACTATGGCTACACCTTC.

The chain employs TRBV2 and TRBJ2-5, with D perhaps matching TRBD1 (6 bases). The CDR3 extends over 15 amino acids. The V and J ends lost 5 bases and 4 bases respectively, with 17 bases between them. Germline lookup yields CDR1 SNHLY and CDR2 FYNNEI. The CDR3 loop reads CASSQTGNRIETQYF. The CDR3 region has the DNA TGTGCCAGCAGTCAAACAGGGAACCGAATAGAGACCCAGTACTTC. Using reference TRBV2 and TRBJ2-5 for the parts outside the CDR3, the full variable domain is EPEVTQTPSHQVTQMGQEVILRCVPISNHLYFYWYRQILGQKVEFLVSFYNNEISEKSEIFDDQFSVERPDGSNFTLKIRSTKLEDSAMYFCASSQTGNRIETQYFGPGTRLLVL.

The chain couples TRBV12-2 to TRBJ2-1; the table gives TRBD2 as D, unverified against the DNA. TRBV12-2 is noted as a pseudogene. This CDR3 region has 19 residues. CDR3 coding DNA: TGTGCAAGTCGCTTAGAGGTTCCCCCACTAGCGGGGGAGTACAATGAGCAGTTCTTC. It specifies CASRLEVPPLAGEYNEQFF.

This clonotype came up many times. V gene TRBV11-2 combines with J gene TRBJ2-2; TRBD2 might be the D (6 bases). CDR1 is SGHAT, CDR2 FQNNGV, per germline. This CDR3 is 15 amino acids long. Between the trimmed V and J ends, which lost 5 bases and 2 bases, there was a span of 12 bases. CDR3 residues: CASSRTSSNTGELFF. CDR3 in DNA: TGTGCCAGCAGCAGAACTAGCTCTAACACCGGGGAGCTGTTTTTT.

This clonotype was recorded at least ten times. This chain links TRBV18 with TRBJ2-7; a possible D gene is TRBD1 (5 bases). V dropped 4 bases and J dropped 5 bases, with 9 bases sitting between them. CDR1 is KGHSH and CDR2 is LQKENI in the germline V gene. The CDR3 spans 12 residues. CDR3 in amino acids: CASSRSRDEQYV. Here the CDR3 DNA reads TGTGCCAGCTCACGGTCCAGGGACGAGCAGTACGTC.